This TCR beta chain was retrieved from a study of vaccination and CD4 T cells after COVID-19 (dated by TCRdb to 2022 to 2024). In the study overall: Convalescent patients had a positive SARS-CoV-2 result on nasal swab PCR, and of these patients, several had mild disease and one had severe disease. Overlapping spike peptide pools from SARS-CoV-2 and from the common cold coronaviruses HCoV-NL63, HCoV-OC43 and HCoV-229E were used as culture stimuli. Post-vaccine blood samples were collected a median of about 72 days after the second vaccine dose, ranging from roughly 12 to 241 days. As controls, cultures received a CEFX viral epitope pool (the positive control), an HIV-1 Nef peptide pool (the negative control), or no peptide at all. In the convalescent cohort there were six males and four females, among whom were two Hispanic individuals, seven Caucasians, two Asians and one multiracial person. Each participant got two doses of either the Pfizer-BioNTech BNT162b2 vaccine (n=8) or the Moderna mRNA-1273 vaccine (n=2). Post-COVID blood samples from convalescent patients were collected a median of roughly 100 days after diagnosis, with a range of roughly 30 to 161 days. In about 11 COVID-19 convalescent patients and a handful of infection-naive healthy vaccine recipients, the spike-specific CD4+ TCR repertoire before mRNA vaccination was compared with the repertoire after mRNA vaccination.

Comments on this clonotype: Its antigen is currently not known. Base qualities were left out, and no much larger clone turns up one base away.

What this sample's treatment or condition label stands for: roughly 11-day PBMC culture with coronavirus spike peptide pools or control peptides (ViraFEST assay). To expand antigen-specific T cells with peptide pools and then pick out the expanded clonotypes through TCR sequencing, the study relied on the ViraFEST assay. The convalescent patients' positive SARS-CoV-2 PCR tests were from March to December 2020, which was before the Alpha, Beta and Delta variants emerged in the United States. Each well held 2 million to 2.5 million PBMCs cultured with approximately 9.2 ug/ml peptide pools in IMDM containing 5% human AB serum and around 10 IU/ml IL-2. Half of the culture medium was replaced with fresh IL-2-containing medium on days 3 and 7. After around 11 days of culture, CD4+ T cells were isolated by negative selection using the EasySep CD4+ T cell isolation kit. Ficoll-Paque Plus gradient centrifugation was used to isolate PBMCs from whole blood, and the isolated PBMCs were then either used fresh or cryopreserved at -140C. Each culture condition was generally run in triplicate wells.

After removal of 5 bases from V and 2 bases from J, the junction retains 15 bases not matched to a gene. Looking up the germline V gene (reference sequence) yields CDR1 LNHDA and CDR2 SQIVND. Taken from cysteine to phenylalanine, the CDR3 has 18 residues. Only CDR3 DNA remains: 54 bases, in frame from the first base. On the study overall, not on this receptor specifically: The median number of SARS-CoV-2-reactive clonotypes rose from 20 to 25 after infection to about 40 after vaccination, but the change was not significant. The number of convalescent patients in the study was relatively small, and the study did not examine early timepoints following natural infection. Among the post-vaccine SARS-CoV-2-reactive clones in convalescent patients, a median 86.3% showed up only after vaccination, which suggests vaccine-specific priming. Of the vaccine-specific clones in convalescent patients, 304 of 307, or nearly all, reacted only to SARS-CoV-2 spike and did not cross-react with common cold coronaviruses.

Receptors were amplified or captured by PCR. At the Johns Hopkins FTIC core, DNA from the cultured CD4+ T cells underwent TCR sequencing with the Oncomine TCR Beta short-read assay. Genomic DNA was extracted from the cultured CD4+ T cells with the QIAamp micro DNA kit. The Oncomine TCR Beta libraries from cultured CD4+ T cells were pooled using unique dual indexes and then sequenced on an Illumina iSeq 100. The original pipeline was this. Non-productive sequences were removed, and CDR3s that did not start with C, did not end with F or W, or were shorter than 7 amino acids were discarded. Antigen-specific clonotypes were identified using the MANAFEST web application through comparison of peptide-stimulated wells with reference and other culture wells. Positive clones required FDR below 0.05, an odds ratio above 5, and productive frequency above 0.1% in at least two of three replicate wells. A clonotype was classed as cross-reactive if the clonotype showed significant expansion both in SARS-CoV-2 spike wells and in at least one common cold coronavirus spike condition. CDR3 homology was assessed with Levenshtein distances (stringdist) and unrooted phylogenetic trees (ape) in R version 3.6.1. The raw public data were reprocessed by TCRdb itself: fastp quality trimming at Q25, MiXCR clonotype calling, in-frame beta chains only. Under each unique CDR3 protein, matching rows form one entry showing the most common genes and DNA. TCRdb, not the authors, supplied the V and J calls. For this sample the table gives 15,000 to 20,000 distinct CDR3 sequences, of which roughly three fifths were detected only once. Roughly 11% of the sample is in the top ten clones.

The TCR originated in a human donor who had recovered from COVID-19. In this chain, TRBV19 is recombined with TRBJ2-3, with 8 junctional bases fitting TRBD1. Sequencing was carried out using CD4+ T cells from blood, cultured in vitro. The CDR3 protein: CASSGSDRAVDYTDTQYF. The DNA sequence is given as TGTGCCAGTAGTGGATCGGACAGGGCGGTCGATTACACAGATACGCAGTATTTT.